A single sample is the source of the 26 T cell receptor beta chains below, sequenced in a study of Ad26.COV2.S vaccination and SARS-CoV-2 variants. Documented treatment: over 15 received Ad26.COV2.S at low or high dose, single or two shots; roughly five received placebo; per-sample allocation not given. Collection of samples fell on day 63 after the first vaccine or placebo injection. Libraries were prepared by immunoSEQ multiplex PCR; TCRdb keeps only in-frame clonotypes and omits some of them. Of about 680,000 clones in the sample, roughly nine tenths were seen once. Here the sequenced sample was peripheral blood, taken in a trial of Ad26.COV2.S vaccine versus placebo. Receptors were obtained from a person between 18 and 60 years old who received the Ad26.COV2.S COVID-19 vaccine or a placebo.

The chain employs TRBV7-2 and TRBJ2-7; 8 bases align to TRBD2. Germline V CDR1 and CDR2: SGHTA, FQGNSA. CDR3 length: 15 amino acids. The J segment lost 5 bases and the V segment lost 2 bases, leaving 8 bases of the junction unmatched. The DNA of the CDR3 is TGTGCCAGCAGCTTAATAGCCGGGAGGGCCCACGAGCAGTACTTC. Translated, it gives CASSLIAGRAHEQYF. Full variable domain (outside the CDR3, taken from reference TRBV7-2 and TRBJ2-7): GAGVSQSPSNKVTEKGKDVELRCDPISGHTALYWYRQSLGQGLEFLIYFQGNSAPDKSGLPSDRFSAERTGGSVSTLTIQRTQQEDSAVYLCASSLIAGRAHEQYFGPGTRLTVT.

J is TRBJ2-4 and V is TRBV14; perhaps D is TRBD1 or TRBD2 (6 bases each). The length of the CDR3 is 11 residues. Germline V gene sequence: CDR1 SGHDN, CDR2 FVKESK. Trimming pared 0 bases from V and 13 bases from J, leaving 7 bases between. The CDR3 here is CASSQEGGQYF. In DNA form, the CDR3 reads TGTGCCAGCAGCCAAGAGGGGGGCCAGTACTTC.

The chain recombines TRBV24-1 with TRBJ2-1; unclear D gene. The germline gives CDR1 KGHDR, CDR2 SFDVKD. V was trimmed by 5 bases and J by 9 bases, leaving 10 bases between them. The CDR3 contains 12 residues. The CDR3 protein is CATSVPSPEQFF. The CDR3 DNA sequence: TGTGCCACCAGTGTCCCCTCGCCTGAGCAGTTCTTC.

The rearrangement links TRBV2 to TRBJ1-6; D perhaps matches TRBD1 (5 bases). The V end lost 4 bases, the J end lost 8 bases, and 12 bases lay between the germline ends. Germline CDR1 is SNHLY and CDR2 is FYNNEI. The CDR3 totals 14 residues. The CDR3 nucleotides are TGTGCCAGCAGTGTCAGGGAAGGGGATTCACCCCTCCACTTT. This encodes CASSVREGDSPLHF.

The rearrangement joins TRBV10-3 to TRBJ1-1; TRBD1 matches at 8 bases. Germline V CDR1 and CDR2: ENHRY, SYGVKD. This CDR3 is built from 14 residues. The V gene end was trimmed by 8 bases and the J gene end by 1 base; junction bases not matched to a gene: 6. CDR3 protein: CAIGGQGQNTEAFF. CDR3 in DNA: TGTGCCATCGGAGGACAGGGCCAGAACACTGAAGCTTTCTTT.

The chain uses TRBV5-1 and TRBJ2-7; the D gene is possibly TRBD1 (6 bases). The CDR3 is 13 residues long. CDR1 is SGHRS, CDR2 YFSETQ, per germline. Trimming pared 4 bases from V and 4 bases from J, leaving 12 bases between. CDR3 DNA: TGCGCCAGCAGCCCAGACAGGTTTTACGAGCAGTACTTC. As protein: CASSPDRFYEQYF.

This chain uses TRBV18 with TRBJ2-7; possibly TRBD1 for D (5 bases). The CDR3 totals 14 residues. Germline CDR1 is KGHSH and CDR2 is LQKENI. V gave up 5 bases and J gave up 4 bases, with 15 bases separating them. For the CDR3, the DNA is TGTGCCAGCTCATCGGACATGGTAAGGTACGAGCAGTACTTC. Protein product: CASSSDMVRYEQYF.

The chain recombines TRBV7-2 with TRBJ2-3; D is undetermined. Germline CDR1 is SGHTA and CDR2 is FQGNSA. The CDR3 is 14 residues long. Trimming stripped 1 base from V and 4 bases from J, with 9 bases between. This CDR3 reads CASSLELGADTQYF. CDR3 nucleotide sequence: TGTGCCAGCAGCTTAGAGCTCGGAGCAGATACGCAGTATTTT.

J is TRBJ2-5 and V is TRBV18; possibly TRBD1 for D (5 bases). V gave up 6 bases and J gave up 5 bases, with 19 bases separating them. Per the germline V gene, CDR1 is KGHSH and CDR2 is LQKENI. CDR3 length equals 15 residues. DNA for the CDR3: TGTGCCAGCTCCCCATTGAATGGGGCGGAGGAGACCCAGTACTTC. Protein product: CASSPLNGAEETQYF. The full variable domain, in which reference TRBV18 and TRBJ2-5 provide the parts outside the CDR3, is NAGVMQNPRHLVRRRGQEARLRCSPMKGHSHVYWYRQLPEEGLKFMVYLQKENIIDESGMPKERFSAEFPKEGPSILRIQQVVRGDSAAYFCASSPLNGAEETQYFGPGTRLLVL.

The chain is built from TRBV19 and TRBJ1-2; unclear D gene. Germline V CDR1 and CDR2: LNHDA, SQIVND (reference sequence). The V and J ends lost 3 bases and 8 bases respectively, with 10 bases between them. This CDR3 region has 12 residues. CDR3 sequence reads: CASSITPRGYTF. The DNA of the CDR3 is TGTGCCAGTAGTATTACCCCCCGCGGCTACACCTTC.

The J gene is TRBJ2-7, the V gene TRBV13, with TRBD2 matching over 13 bases. Germline V gene sequence: CDR1 PRHDT, CDR2 FYEKMQ (reference sequence). V lost 0 bases, J lost 2 bases, and 10 bases stayed unmatched. CDR3 length: 19 amino acids. CDR3 bases: TGTGCCAGCAGCTTAGGCCAACGACTAGCGGGGGGTAAGGCCTACGAGCAGTACTTC. Protein product: CASSLGQRLAGGKAYEQYF. Based on the CDR3 plus reference TRBV13 and TRBJ2-7, the full variable domain is AAGVIQSPRHLIKEKRETATLKCYPIPRHDTVYWYQQGPGQDPQFLISFYEKMQSDKGSIPDRFSAQQFSDYHSELNMSSLELGDSALYFCASSLGQRLAGGKAYEQYFGPGTRLTVT.

The sample holds one count of this clone. The V call is TRBV5-8, the J call TRBJ1-3; 7 bases match TRBD1. V shed 2 bases, J shed 0 bases, and the junction held 11 bases outside the gene matches. The germline V gene encodes CDR1 SGHTS and CDR2 YDEGEE. The length of the CDR3 is 18 residues. The chain's CDR3 is CASSLAGTVLLSGNTIYF. The CDR3 DNA sequence: TGTGCCAGCAGCTTAGCCGGGACAGTCCTCCTCTCTGGAAACACCATATATTTT.

The chain carries TRBV7-2 and TRBJ1-2, with 7 bases matching TRBD1. J lost 7 bases, V lost 4 bases, and 6 bases had no gene match. The CDR3 has 13 residues. The germline CDR1 and CDR2 sequences are SGHTA and FQGNSA. The CDR3 here is CASSYRGGSGYTF. In DNA form, the CDR3 reads TGTGCCAGCAGCTACAGGGGAGGGAGTGGCTACACCTTC.

The rearrangement links TRBV5-1 to TRBJ2-3; 10 nucleotides align to TRBD1. CDR1 is SGHRS, CDR2 YFSETQ, per germline. The V segment lost 3 bases and the J segment 5 bases; nucleotides outside the gene matches: 9. CDR3 length: 16 amino acids. The DNA for the CDR3 is TGCGCCAGCAGCTCGGTGGACAGGGGGTGGGAAGATACGCAGTATTTT. It specifies CASSSVDRGWEDTQYF.

The rearrangement uses TRBV9 and TRBJ1-5, with no clear D. Per germline, CDR1 SGDLS and CDR2 YYNGEE. V was trimmed by 3 bases and J by 0 bases, leaving 4 bases between them. This CDR3 has 13 residues. CDR3 nucleotide sequence: TGTGCCAGCAGCGGAGATAGCAATCAGCCCCAGCATTTT. Translation gives CASSGDSNQPQHF.

The chain recombines TRBV9 with TRBJ1-6; tentatively, D is TRBD1 (5 bases). In germline, CDR1 is SGDLS, CDR2 YYNGEE. V gave up 4 bases and J gave up 8 bases, with 13 bases separating them. The CDR3 has 14 residues. Here the CDR3 DNA reads TGTGCCAGCAGCCCCCAGGGTTTGGATTCACCCCTCCACTTT. Its translation: CASSPQGLDSPLHF.

The chain is built from TRBV3-1 (or the pseudogene TRBV3-2) and TRBJ1-1; D not resolved. CDR1 and CDR2 from the germline V gene are LGHDT and YNNKEL (reference sequence). The CDR3 is 15 amino acids. Trimming removed 6 bases at V and 2 bases at J, with 16 bases between. The chain's CDR3 is CASSPGPRINTEAFF. The CDR3 nucleotides are TGTGCCAGCAGTCCCGGACCGCGAATTAACACTGAAGCTTTCTTT.

The V gene is TRBV5-1, the J gene TRBJ1-4; D remains ambiguous. Trimming removed 4 bases at V and 4 bases at J, with 11 bases between. Germline V gives CDR1 SGHRS, CDR2 YFSETQ. This CDR3 is 14 amino acids long. CDR3 sequence (DNA): TGCGCCAGCAGCCCGAGTAGGTTTAATGAAAAACTGTTTTTT. It codes for CASSPSRFNEKLFF. The full variable domain, in which reference TRBV5-1 and TRBJ1-4 provide the parts outside the CDR3, is KAGVTQTPRYLIKTRGQQVTLSCSPISGHRSVSWYQQTPGQGLQFLFEYFSETQRNKGNFPGRFSGRQFSNSRSEMNVSTLELGDSALYLCASSPSRFNEKLFFGSGTQLSVL.

The rearrangement links TRBV2 to TRBJ1-1, with D unresolved. The CDR3 extends over 14 amino acids. Germline V gene lookup returns CDR1 SNHLY and CDR2 FYNNEI. V lost 8 bases, J lost 0 bases, and 13 bases lay in between. CDR3: CASRIDGMNTEAFF. The DNA for the CDR3 is TGTGCCAGCCGGATCGACGGTATGAACACTGAAGCTTTCTTT.

The chain links TRBV5-6 to TRBJ2-7; 9 nucleotides align to TRBD2. The germline V gene encodes CDR1 SGHDT and CDR2 YYEEEE. Losses at the gene ends were 0 bases for V and 3 bases for J; bases not matched to a gene: 10. The CDR3 is 17 residues long. The DNA of the CDR3 is TGTGCCAGCAGCTTGGCCAACTTAGCGGGGGCCTTCTACGAGCAGTACTTC. Translating it yields CASSLANLAGAFYEQYF.

The rearrangement links TRBV7-2 to TRBJ2-5; D call uncertain. The CDR3 loop spans 16 amino acids. Trimming took 1 base from V and 4 from J, leaving 16 bases between them. In germline, CDR1 is SGHTA, CDR2 FQGNSA. In DNA form, the CDR3 reads TGTGCCAGCAGCTTAGGGACCTCGTTGGTCGGAGAGACCCAGTACTTC. The encoded protein is CASSLGTSLVGETQYF.

V usage is TRBV19 and J usage is TRBJ1-1; possibly TRBD1 for D (6 bases). Trimming took 0 bases from V and 4 from J, leaving 15 bases between them. CDR1 is LNHDA and CDR2 is SQIVND in the germline V gene (reference sequence). The CDR3 runs to 16 residues. CDR3 protein: CASSIDPTGISTEAFF. Here the CDR3 DNA reads TGTGCCAGTAGTATAGATCCTACAGGGATTTCCACTGAAGCTTTCTTT.

The V and J genes are TRBV28 and TRBJ2-5, with TRBD1 as a possible D gene (6 bases). The length of the CDR3 is 13 residues. The V and J ends lost 10 bases and 1 base respectively, with 13 bases between them. CDR1 and CDR2 (germline): MDHEN, SYDVKM. CDR3 residues: CATRTATQETQYF. CDR3 DNA sequence: TGTGCCACCAGGACAGCAACCCAAGAGACCCAGTACTTC.

This clone was counted between two and nine times. This chain uses TRBV5-6 with TRBJ1-5; a possible D gene is TRBD1 (6 bases). The CDR3 is 14 amino acids. Germline V gives CDR1 SGHDT, CDR2 YYEEEE. V lost 1 base, J lost 4 bases, and 9 bases lay in between. CDR3 sequence: CASSLRRGNQPQHF. DNA of the CDR3: TGTGCCAGCAGCTTGAGGAGGGGGAATCAGCCCCAGCATTTT.

The rearrangement links TRBV5-4 to TRBJ1-3, with D uncertain. The CDR3 consists of 15 residues. Germline loops: CDR1 SGHNT, CDR2 YYREEE (reference sequence). Between the trimmed V and J ends, which lost 0 bases and 0 bases, there was a span of 7 bases. CDR3 in amino acids: CASSLDSLSGNTIYF. The CDR3 DNA sequence: TGTGCCAGCAGCTTGGACAGTCTCTCTGGAAACACCATATATTTT.

The V call is TRBV6-5, the J call TRBJ2-5, with 7 bases fitting TRBD1. With 0 bases clipped from V and 5 bases from J, the junction kept 9 bases outside the gene matches. CDR1 is MNHEY, CDR2 SVGAGI, per germline. The CDR3 covers 16 residues. CDR3 residues: CASSYSNFDRAETQYF. In nucleotides, the CDR3 is TGTGCCAGCAGTTACTCGAATTTTGACAGGGCTGAGACCCAGTACTTC.